The rows below give T cell receptor beta chains drawn from one sample of a study of post-analysis software for immune sequencing data. Via MiXCR, TCRdb re-called the PCR reads, giving one row per CDR3 protein. Of approximately 460,000 distinct CDR3 sequences in the sample, approximately 45% were seen once. The sample taken for sequencing was blood. These receptor sequences come from a girl aged 5-17 years with multiple sclerosis. CDR3s include the opening cysteine and the closing phenylalanine or tryptophan. D genes are given only for firm matches. Size is stated for part of the rows, as once, few or many counts, or as a class when the clone is expanded.

cdr3_nt cdr3_aa j_call v_call clone_size d_call
TGTGCCAGCAGTTTAAACTACGAGCAGTACTTC CASSLNYEQYF TRBJ2-7 TRBV28 many .
TGTGCCAGCAGCTATCAGGCTACGCAGTATTTT CASSYQATQYF TRBJ2-3 TRBV11-2 few .
TGCGCCAGCAGCCAAGATTTGGGTGGCAATCAGCCCCAGCATTTT CASSQDLGGNQPQHF TRBJ1-5 TRBV4-1 few .
TGCAGTGCTAGTCTAAGGGGTTCCTACAATGAGCAGTTCTTC CSASLRGSYNEQFF TRBJ2-1 TRBV20-1 . .
TGCAGCGTTGAAAATCACTTAGCCGGCAATGAGCAGTTCTTC CSVENHLAGNEQFF TRBJ2-1 TRBV29-1 . .
TGTGCCAGCAGCCAAGTGGGCGGGAACACTGAAGCTTTCTTT CASSQVGGNTEAFF TRBJ1-1 TRBV3-1 . .
TGTGCCAGCAGCTTTGGCCGCTCCTACAATGAGCAGTTCTTC CASSFGRSYNEQFF TRBJ2-1 TRBV7-6 . .
TGTGCCAGCAGTTTGACAGGGGGGGAAGCCGACATTCAGTACTTC CASSLTGGEADIQYF TRBJ2-4 TRBV28 few TRBD1
TGTGCCAGCAGCGGTGGACTAGCGGGAGTTTCCATCTACGAGCAGTACTTC CASSGGLAGVSIYEQYF TRBJ2-7 TRBV12-3/TRBV12-4 . TRBD2
TGCAGCGTTGAAGTAGGTCCACCCGGGGAGCTGTTTTTT CSVEVGPPGELFF TRBJ2-2 TRBV29-1 . .
TGTGCCAGCAGCTTAGAGGGTCTAGGAGAGACCCAGTACTTC CASSLEGLGETQYF TRBJ2-5 TRBV7-9 few .
TGTGCCAGCAGCCCTCCAAGGGGCTTAGCGGGGCCCTACGAGCAGTACTTC CASSPPRGLAGPYEQYF TRBJ2-7 TRBV7-9 few TRBD2
TGTGCCAGCAGTTTAGTGCTAGCGGGACCCTCGGGGAGCGCAGATACGCAGTATTTT CASSLVLAGPSGSADTQYF TRBJ2-3 TRBV28 . TRBD2
TGTGCCAGCAGTACCCTACGAGGGGCGGGCACTGAAGCTTTCTTT CASSTLRGAGTEAFF TRBJ1-1 TRBV12-3/TRBV12-4 few .
TGCAGTGCTCCGAGACTAGCGGGAGGGGGTGAGCAGTTCTTC CSAPRLAGGGEQFF TRBJ2-1 TRBV20-1 . TRBD2
TGTGCCAGCACCCTAGGGGCCGAGGGGAAGCCCCAGCATTTT CASTLGAEGKPQHF TRBJ1-5 TRBV28 . .
TGTGCCAGCAGTTACTCAACTAGCGGGGGTCTAAACGAGCAGTACTTC CASSYSTSGGLNEQYF TRBJ2-7 TRBV6-6 . TRBD2
TGCAGCGTGGGGATGGGTAACAATCAGCCCCAGCATTTT CSVGMGNNQPQHF TRBJ1-5 TRBV29-1 . .
TGTGCCGGAAACAGGGCAGGGAGTGGTGGCTACACCTTC CAGNRAGSGGYTF TRBJ1-2 TRBV12-3/TRBV12-4 . .
TGCGCCAGCAGCCCAGGCAGGGGGGCCGAATCCTACGAGCAGTACTTC CASSPGRGAESYEQYF TRBJ2-7 TRBV5-1 . .
TGTGCCAGCAGTGCCCGCCCAGCGGGGCCCTACGAGCAGTACTTC CASSARPAGPYEQYF TRBJ2-7 TRBV27 few TRBD2
TGCAGTGCTAGGTTAGCGGGATCAGATGAGCAGTTCTTC CSARLAGSDEQFF TRBJ2-1 TRBV20-1 . TRBD2
TGTGCCAGCAGCTCCGACGTTTGGCAGGGCAGCAATCAGCCCCAGCATTTT CASSSDVWQGSNQPQHF TRBJ1-5 TRBV7-9 . .
TGCAGCGTTGGTGGCAATCAGCCCCAGCATTTT CSVGGNQPQHF TRBJ1-5 TRBV29-1 few .
TGCAGTGCAAGGGTCCCAACCGACAATGAGCAGTTCTTC CSARVPTDNEQFF TRBJ2-1 TRBV20-1 . .
TGTGCCAGCAGTCAAAACCCGAGGGGGCGTTATGGCTACACCTTC CASSQNPRGRYGYTF TRBJ1-2 TRBV6-6 . TRBD1
TGTGCCAGCAGCCAGGACGCCCCCTACGAGCAGTACTTC CASSQDAPYEQYF TRBJ2-7 TRBV6-5 . .
TGTGCCAGCAGCTCAATAGGGCCCACAGATACGCAGTATTTT CASSSIGPTDTQYF TRBJ2-3 TRBV7-2 . .
TGCAGCGTTGAATTGGCTAGCGGGAGATGGGGCTCCTACAATGAGCAGTTCTTC CSVELASGRWGSYNEQFF TRBJ2-1 TRBV29-1 few TRBD2
TGTGCCAGCAGCTTAGGTACAGGGGAATATCAGCCCCAGCATTTT CASSLGTGEYQPQHF TRBJ1-5 TRBV7-9 . TRBD1
TGTGCCAGCAGATATACAGGCTACGAGCAGTACTTC CASRYTGYEQYF TRBJ2-7 TRBV6-1 . .
TGCAGTGCTAGAGCCTTTGTCGGGACAGGGGGCTACGAGCAGTACTTC CSARAFVGTGGYEQYF TRBJ2-7 TRBV20-1 few TRBD1
TGTGCCAGCAGCTTAGATGAGGGGAAGGCCCGGGAGCTGTTTTTT CASSLDEGKARELFF TRBJ2-2 TRBV11-1 . .
TGTGCCAGCAGCGGAACAGGGGGCCTCGGCTACACCTTC CASSGTGGLGYTF TRBJ1-2 TRBV3-1 . TRBD1
TGTGCCAGCAGCCAGACTAGCGGGAGGGCCATTAGGGACTACGAGCAGTACTTC CASSQTSGRAIRDYEQYF TRBJ2-7 TRBV6-1 few TRBD2
TGTGCCAGCAGTTTAGGACTGCCTGACTATGGCTACACCTTC CASSLGLPDYGYTF TRBJ1-2 TRBV12-3/TRBV12-4 . .
TGTGCCAGCAGTTTAGCGTCAAGGGCTCACTATGGCTACACCTTC CASSLASRAHYGYTF TRBJ1-2 TRBV12-3/TRBV12-4 . .
TGTGCCAGCACCCGACAGGGGCATAGCAATCAGCCCCAGCATTTT CASTRQGHSNQPQHF TRBJ1-5 TRBV2 once TRBD1
TGTGCCAGCAGCCGTAGCACTTCAGCCAAAAACATTCAGTACTTC CASSRSTSAKNIQYF TRBJ2-4 TRBV9 . .
TGTGCCAGCAGCTCGGCCTCTCGGAGTCTTCTCGTTAACTATGGCTACACCTTC CASSSASRSLLVNYGYTF TRBJ1-2 TRBV3-1 . .
TGCAGTGCTAGCGGGACAGGGTTCTTC CSASGTGFF TRBJ2-1 TRBV20-1 . TRBD1
TGTGCCAGCAGCCAAGAGATCATTAATGAAAAACTGTTTTTT CASSQEIINEKLFF TRBJ1-4 TRBV14 few .
TGCAGTGCTAGAGACCCCAGGGCGGGAAGCAAAAACATTCAGTACTTC CSARDPRAGSKNIQYF TRBJ2-4 TRBV20-1 . .
TGCGCCAGCAGTAGTCTAGCGGGAAGTGGCAATGAGCAGTTCTTC CASSSLAGSGNEQFF TRBJ2-1 TRBV5-1 . TRBD2
TGTGCCACGACCGACAGGGTAGGTGACAATGAGCAGTTCTTC CATTDRVGDNEQFF TRBJ2-1 TRBV24-1 . TRBD1
TGCAGTGCCGGGGGAAGCTCCTACGAGCAGTACTTC CSAGGSSYEQYF TRBJ2-7 TRBV29-1 . .
TGCAGTGCTAGTCGGGGCCTGCCGTACTTC CSASRGLPYF TRBJ2-7 TRBV20-1 . .
TGTGCCAGCAGCTTAGGGGTAGGGGGATTCTCCTACAATGAGCAGTTCTTC CASSLGVGGFSYNEQFF TRBJ2-1 TRBV7-2 few .
TGTGCCAGCAGTTATGGGTGGGAGGACAGGGGATCTTTCTTT CASSYGWEDRGSFF TRBJ1-1 TRBV6-5 . TRBD1
TGTGCCAGCAGCCTCTACTGGGACAGCGATCAGCCCCAGCATTTT CASSLYWDSDQPQHF TRBJ1-5 TRBV7-3 . TRBD1